These 20 T cell receptor beta chains came from one sample sequenced in a study of metastatic and nonmetastatic thyroid tumors. Treatment of any kind had been given to no patient before thyroid surgery. Through MiXCR, TCRdb re-clonotyped the PCR reads. The repertoire holds fewer than 20,000 clones, with approximately 3.7% as singletons. The sequenced sample consisted of tumor tissue. These receptors were taken from a female donor with papillary thyroid cancer or a benign thyroid nodule (not recorded which). Some clones in this sample may be carry-over from other donors' samples.

This clone was counted a few times. V is TRBV28 and J is TRBJ1-1, with D tentatively TRBD1 (5 bases). Per germline, CDR1 MDHEN and CDR2 SYDVKM. The CDR3 is 12 residues long. V was cut by 5 bases and J by 4 bases, with 8 bases left in between. The CDR3 reads CASSQGTTEAFF. Here the CDR3 DNA reads TGTGCCAGCAGTCAGGGAACCACTGAAGCTTTCTTT.

This clone has just a few counts. V and J are TRBV19 and TRBJ1-2; TRBD1 is a possible D gene (6 bases). Germline V gene sequence: CDR1 LNHDA, CDR2 SQIVND (reference sequence). Trimming removed 6 bases at V and 3 bases at J, with 14 bases between. This CDR3 region has 14 residues. CDR3 loop: CASRLRGSDYGYTF. In DNA, the CDR3 is TGTGCCAGTAGGCTCAGGGGATCTGACTATGGCTACACCTTC.

The table lists this clone with a few counts. V usage is TRBV6-5 and J usage is TRBJ2-7; D remains unclear. The CDR3 is 14 residues long. Germline loops: CDR1 MNHEY, CDR2 SVGAGI. V was trimmed by 2 bases and J by 4 bases, leaving 12 bases between them. DNA for the CDR3: TGTGCCAGCAGTTACCACTCTTTTGGGTACGAGCAGTACTTC. Residues: CASSYHSFGYEQYF.

This clone is labeled as medium-sized. The chain links TRBV27 to TRBJ2-3, with a possible D match to TRBD1 (5 bases). Germline V CDR1 and CDR2: MNHEY, SMNVEV (reference sequence). The V and J ends lost 2 bases and 3 bases respectively, with 18 bases between them. The CDR3 loop spans 17 amino acids. CDR3 region: CASSLQPPAGRTDTQYF. The CDR3 DNA follows: TGTGCCAGCAGTTTACAGCCCCCTGCAGGGCGGACAGATACGCAGTATTTT.

There are a few counts of this clone. CDR3 loop: CASSPGLLAGMYNEQFF. CDR3 in DNA: TGCGCCAGCAGCCCCGGTTTACTAGCGGGGATGTACAATGAGCAGTTCTTC. The chain recombines TRBV5-1 with TRBJ2-1; 10 positions agree with TRBD2. The CDR3 spans 17 residues. The V gene end was trimmed by 4 bases and the J gene end by 4 bases; junction bases not matched to a gene: 11. Germline V gene sequence: CDR1 SGHRS, CDR2 YFSETQ.

The gene calls are TRBV5-1 and TRBJ1-2; TRBD1 matches 7 bases. The CDR3 spans 12 residues. Germline-derived CDR1 and CDR2 are SGHRS and YFSETQ. The ends lost 0 bases at V and 8 bases at J; junction bases unmatched: 1. For the CDR3, the DNA is TGCGCCAGCAGCTTGGAAGGGGGCGGCTACACCTTC. This gives the protein CASSLEGGGYTF. Combining the CDR3 with reference TRBV5-1 and TRBJ1-2 gives the whole variable domain KAGVTQTPRYLIKTRGQQVTLSCSPISGHRSVSWYQQTPGQGLQFLFEYFSETQRNKGNFPGRFSGRQFSNSRSEMNVSTLELGDSALYLCASSLEGGGYTFGSGTRLTVV.

By frequency in the sample, this clone is medium-sized. The J gene is TRBJ2-3, the V gene TRBV10-3; D remains unclear. The germline V gene encodes CDR1 ENHRY and CDR2 SYGVKD. V was cut by 3 bases and J by 6 bases, with 4 bases left in between. This CDR3 has 11 residues. CDR3 coding DNA: TGTGCCATCAGTGACTGGGATACGCAGTATTTT. Encoded protein: CAISDWDTQYF.

This clone was counted between two and nine times. V usage is TRBV12-3 or TRBV12-4 and J usage is TRBJ1-5, with TRBD1 identical over 7 bases. Trimming took 2 bases from V and 7 from J; bases not matched to a gene: 11. The CDR3 sequence is 16 residues long. The CDR3, as DNA: TGTGCCAGCAGTTTAATGGGTCAGGGGGACAAGCAGCCCCAGCATTTT. It encodes CASSLMGQGDKQPQHF.

This clone was seen only a few times. The chain links TRBV20-1 to TRBJ1-1, with D hard to call. Germline lookup yields CDR1 DFQATT and CDR2 SNEGSKA (reference sequence). V was clipped by 1 base and J by 11 bases, with 17 bases between them. The CDR3 length is 13 residues. CDR3 bases: TGCAGTGCTAGAGTAGCGGTTGAAAGGATGGCTTTCTTT. It encodes CSARVAVERMAFF.

The genes are TRBV19 and TRBJ2-3, with TRBD1 as a possible D gene (6 bases). The CDR3 is 13 residues long. The V and J ends lost 6 bases and 2 bases respectively, with 9 bases between them. Germline CDR1 and CDR2: LNHDA and SQIVND (reference sequence). CDR3 amino acids: CASRTGSTDTQYF. CDR3 coding DNA: TGTGCCAGTAGGACAGGCTCCACAGATACGCAGTATTTT.

The chain links TRBV11-3 to TRBJ1-5, with a tentative D call TRBD1 (6 bases). Looked up from germline, CDR1 is SGHNT and CDR2 is YENEEA. The ends were cut back, 5 bases at V and 6 bases at J, with 20 bases in the middle. The CDR3 spans 16 residues. In nucleotides, the CDR3 is TGTGCCAGCAGCCACCTCAGGGGAAAGGTAGGTCAGCCCCAGCATTTT. Translating gives CASSHLRGKVGQPQHF.

This chain links TRBV28 with TRBJ1-1, with D unclear. CDR3 length: 14 residues. The V gene's germline CDR1 is MDHEN and CDR2 SYDVKM. V shed 7 bases and J shed 1 base, with 13 bases lying between them. The CDR3 bases are TGTGCCAGCAAAAACCCCCAGAGGAACACTGAAGCTTTCTTT. It yields the protein CASKNPQRNTEAFF.

The table lists this clone with many counts. CDR3 protein: CASSPQGSGNTIYF. The CDR3 region has the DNA TGTGCCAGCTCACCGCAGGGTTCTGGAAACACCATATATTTT. The V and J genes are TRBV18 and TRBJ1-3, with D perhaps matching TRBD1 (5 bases). The germline gives CDR1 KGHSH, CDR2 LQKENI. Trimming took off 3 bases at V and 1 base at J, with 7 bases between the two ends. The CDR3 spans 14 residues.

This clone was seen a handful of times. The chain has TRBV19 and TRBJ2-1, with 16 bases aligning to TRBD2. Germline CDR1 LNHDA, CDR2 SQIVND (reference sequence). The CDR3 sequence is 17 residues long. J was trimmed by 9 bases and V by 6 bases; bases with no gene match: 11. The CDR3 DNA is TGTGCCAGTAGAAGGGGACTAGCGGGGGGGGCTGGTAGTGAGCAGTTCTTC. As protein: CASRRGLAGGAGSEQFF. The full variable domain, its missing parts supplied by reference TRBV19 and TRBJ2-1, is DGGITQSPKYLFRKEGQNVTLSCEQNLNHDAMYWYRQDPGQGLRLIYYSQIVNDFQKGDIAEGYSVSREKKESFPLTVTSAQKNPTAFYLCASRRGLAGGAGSEQFFGPGTRLTVL.

This clone was seen a few times. The V gene is TRBV6-1, the J gene TRBJ2-3; possibly TRBD2 for D (6 bases). Germline values: CDR1 MNHNS, CDR2 SASEGT. The CDR3 has 15 residues. V lost 7 bases, J lost 2 bases, and 16 bases lay in between. The CDR3 region has the DNA TGTGCCAGCACCTGGGGGGAGGAGTTCACAGATACGCAGTATTTT. This encodes CASTWGEEFTDTQYF.

This rearrangement joins TRBV6-9 to TRBJ1-2; 8 bases match TRBD1. Trimming at V came to 4 bases and at J to 4 bases, leaving 8 bases not matched to a gene. The CDR3 spans 15 residues. CDR1 is MNHGY and CDR2 is SVAAGI in the germline V gene. The CDR3 bases are TGTGCCAGCAGTTCCTCCCAGGGGGCCGCCTATGGCTACACCTTC. This translates into CASSSSQGAAYGYTF.

In this sample, this clone turned up a few times. The V gene is TRBV27, the J gene TRBJ1-1; 9 nucleotides match TRBD1. Trimming at V came to 9 bases and at J to 3 bases, leaving 5 bases not matched to a gene. The germline V gene has CDR1 MNHEY and CDR2 SMNVEV (reference sequence). The CDR3 consists of 13 residues. CDR3 DNA sequence: TGTGCCAGAAAACGGGACAGGGACACTGAAGCTTTCTTT. Protein: CARKRDRDTEAFF.

The sample holds a few counts of this clone. The gene calls are TRBV12-3 or TRBV12-4 and TRBJ2-1, with TRBD1 matching over 10 bases. The ends lost 8 bases at V and 7 bases at J; junction bases unmatched: 5. This CDR3 comprises 13 residues. As DNA, the CDR3 is TGTGCCAGCGGGGACAGGGGCCGGAATGAGCAGTTCTTC. Translation gives CASGDRGRNEQFF.

This clone was recorded a few times. The chain links TRBV27 to TRBJ1-1; TRBD1 might be the D (6 bases). This CDR3 has 15 amino acids. Germline loops: CDR1 MNHEY, CDR2 SMNVEV (reference sequence). The V end was cut by 3 bases, the J end by 3 bases, with 14 bases between. The CDR3 DNA is TGTGCCAGCAGTTTCACGTCGGGGGCGTACACTGAAGCTTTCTTT. It specifies CASSFTSGAYTEAFF.

This clone was counted only a few times. The rearrangement links TRBV6-1 to TRBJ1-1; 7 nucleotides agree with TRBD1. Germline lookup yields CDR1 MNHNS and CDR2 SASEGT. J gave up 0 bases and V 6 bases, and 4 bases lay outside the gene matches. This CDR3 is built from 14 residues. The CDR3 loop is CASSLTGLNTEAFF. Written as DNA, the CDR3 is TGTGCCAGCAGCCTGACAGGGTTGAACACTGAAGCTTTCTTT.